The subject of this entry is one TCR beta chain. Germline CDR1 reads SGHAT; CDR2 reads FQNNGV. This CDR3 has 15 residues. The junction had 10 bases not matched to a gene; V was cut back by 1 base and J by 11 bases. This record belongs to a study of blood T cell repertoires in COVID-19. Study context: Samples representing acute and convalescent COVID-19 were sourced from the United States, Italy and Spain.

Repertoires were generated with immunoSEQ multiplex PCR, while TCRdb's copy carries only in-frame clones and drops some. The sample shows 190,000 or so clones, approximately 86% of them seen only once. This clonotype was sampled from a man in his 60s with COVID-19, enrolled during active disease. The chain combines TRBV11-2 with TRBJ2-3; 9 bases match TRBD2. Sequencing was performed on peripheral blood. The CDR3 sequence is CASSLGAGGTNKQYF. The DNA of the CDR3 is TGTGCCAGCAGCTTAGGAGCGGGGGGCACGAATAAGCAGTATTTT.